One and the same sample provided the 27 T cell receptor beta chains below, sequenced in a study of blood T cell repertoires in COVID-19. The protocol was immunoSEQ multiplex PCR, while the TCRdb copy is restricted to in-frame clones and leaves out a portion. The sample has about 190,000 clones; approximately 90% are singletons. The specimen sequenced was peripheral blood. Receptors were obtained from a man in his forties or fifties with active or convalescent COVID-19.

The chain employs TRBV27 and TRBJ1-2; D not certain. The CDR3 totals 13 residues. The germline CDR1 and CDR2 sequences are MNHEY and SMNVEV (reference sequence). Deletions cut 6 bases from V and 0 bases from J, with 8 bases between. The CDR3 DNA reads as TGTGCCAGCAGGTTAAGAGCTAACTATGGCTACACCTTC. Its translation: CASRLRANYGYTF.

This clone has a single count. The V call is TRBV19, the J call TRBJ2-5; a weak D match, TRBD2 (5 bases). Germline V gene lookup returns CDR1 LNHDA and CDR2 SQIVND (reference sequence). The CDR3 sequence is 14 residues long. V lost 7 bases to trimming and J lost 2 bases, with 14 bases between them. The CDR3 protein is CASTDRDTQETQYF. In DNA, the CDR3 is TGTGCCAGTACCGACCGGGATACACAAGAGACCCAGTACTTC.

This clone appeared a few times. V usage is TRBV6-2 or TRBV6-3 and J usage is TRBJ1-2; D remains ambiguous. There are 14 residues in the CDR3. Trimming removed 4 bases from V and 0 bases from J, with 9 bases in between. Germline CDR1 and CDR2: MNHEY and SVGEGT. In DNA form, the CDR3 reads TGTGCCAGCAGTTCGTCAGGCACTAACTATGGCTACACCTTC. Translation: CASSSSGTNYGYTF.

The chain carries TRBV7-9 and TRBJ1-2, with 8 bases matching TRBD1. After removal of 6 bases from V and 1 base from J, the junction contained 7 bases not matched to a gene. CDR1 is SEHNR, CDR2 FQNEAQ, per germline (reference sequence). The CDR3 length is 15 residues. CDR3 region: CASSPRTGLNYGYTF. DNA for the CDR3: TGTGCCAGCAGTCCGCGGACAGGGCTTAACTATGGCTACACCTTC.

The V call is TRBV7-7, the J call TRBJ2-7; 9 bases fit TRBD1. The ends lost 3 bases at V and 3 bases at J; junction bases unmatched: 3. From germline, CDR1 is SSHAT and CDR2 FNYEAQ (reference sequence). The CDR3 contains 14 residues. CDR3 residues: CASSLGQGDYEQYF. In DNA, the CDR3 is TGTGCCAGCAGCTTGGGACAGGGCGACTACGAGCAGTACTTC.

This CDR3 reads CASSQADRGRARGYTF. CDR3 DNA sequence: TGTGCCAGCAGCCAGGCCGACAGGGGGAGAGCGAGAGGCTACACCTTC. This chain connects TRBV5-6 to TRBJ1-2; 9 bases are shared with TRBD1. The V segment lost 4 bases and the J segment 8 bases; nucleotides outside the gene matches: 15. Germline CDR1 and CDR2: SGHDT and YYEEEE. This CDR3 contains 16 residues.

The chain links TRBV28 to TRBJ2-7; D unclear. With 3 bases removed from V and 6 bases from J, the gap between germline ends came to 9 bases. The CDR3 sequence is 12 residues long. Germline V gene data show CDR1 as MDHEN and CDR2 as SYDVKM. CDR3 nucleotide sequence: TGTGCCAGCAGTTTGGCAGGTCGCGAGCAGTACTTC. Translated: CASSLAGREQYF. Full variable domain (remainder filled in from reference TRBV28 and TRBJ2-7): DVKVTQSSRYLVKRTGEKVFLECVQDMDHENMFWYRQDPGLGLRLIYFSYDVKMKEKGDIPEGYSVSREKKERFSLILESASTNQTSMYLCASSLAGREQYFGPGTRLTVT.

The CDR3 is CASRTGVQGNTGELFF. The CDR3 region has the DNA TGTGCCAGTAGGACTGGGGTACAAGGAAACACCGGGGAGCTGTTTTTT. V and J are TRBV11-2 and TRBJ2-2, with a possible D match to TRBD2 (5 bases). The length of the CDR3 is 16 residues. Between the trimmed V and J ends, which lost 9 bases and 2 bases, there was a span of 19 bases. CDR1 SGHAT and CDR2 FQNNGV come from the germline V gene.

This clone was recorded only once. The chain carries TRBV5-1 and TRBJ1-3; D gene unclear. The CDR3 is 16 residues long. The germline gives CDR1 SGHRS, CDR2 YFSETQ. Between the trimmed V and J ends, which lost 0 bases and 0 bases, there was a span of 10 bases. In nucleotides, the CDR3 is TGCGCCAGCAGCTTGGGGGCCATGAGCTCTGGAAACACCATATATTTT. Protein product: CASSLGAMSSGNTIYF.

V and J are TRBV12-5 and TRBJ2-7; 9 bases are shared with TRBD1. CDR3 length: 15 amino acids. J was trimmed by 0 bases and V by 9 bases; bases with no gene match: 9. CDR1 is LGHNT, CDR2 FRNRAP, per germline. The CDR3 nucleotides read TGTGCTAGGCTAGTATGGGGACAGGGCTCCTACGAGCAGTACTTC. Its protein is CARLVWGQGSYEQYF.

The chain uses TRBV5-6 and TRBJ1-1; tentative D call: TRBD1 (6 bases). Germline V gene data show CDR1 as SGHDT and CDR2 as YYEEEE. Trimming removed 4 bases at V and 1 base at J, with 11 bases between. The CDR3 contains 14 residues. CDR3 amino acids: CASSGTGWNTEAFF. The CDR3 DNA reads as TGTGCCAGCAGCGGAACAGGGTGGAACACTGAAGCTTTCTTT.

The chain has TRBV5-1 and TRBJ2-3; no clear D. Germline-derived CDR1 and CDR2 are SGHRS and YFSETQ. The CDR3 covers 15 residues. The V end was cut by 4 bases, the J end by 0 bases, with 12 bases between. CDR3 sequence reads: CASSPAMTSTDTQYF. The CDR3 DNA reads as TGCGCCAGCAGCCCCGCAATGACTAGCACAGATACGCAGTATTTT.

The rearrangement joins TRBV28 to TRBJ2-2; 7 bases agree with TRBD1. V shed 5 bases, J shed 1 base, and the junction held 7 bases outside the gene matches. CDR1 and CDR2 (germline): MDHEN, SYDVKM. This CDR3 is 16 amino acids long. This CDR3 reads CASSAGGGWNTGELFF. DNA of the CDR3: TGTGCCAGCAGTGCAGGGGGTGGGTGGAACACCGGGGAGCTGTTTTTT.

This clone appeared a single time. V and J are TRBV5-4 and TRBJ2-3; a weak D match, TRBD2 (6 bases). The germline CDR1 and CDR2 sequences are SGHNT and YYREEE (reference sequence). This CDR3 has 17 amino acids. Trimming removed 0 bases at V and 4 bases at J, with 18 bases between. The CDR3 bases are TGTGCCAGCAGCTTGGAGGGAGGCAGGGCGCGGGCAGATACGCAGTATTTT. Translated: CASSLEGGRARADTQYF.

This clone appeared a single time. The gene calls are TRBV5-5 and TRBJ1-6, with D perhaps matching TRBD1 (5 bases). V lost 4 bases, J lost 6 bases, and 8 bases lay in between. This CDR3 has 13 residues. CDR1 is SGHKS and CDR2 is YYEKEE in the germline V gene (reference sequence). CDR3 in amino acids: CASSKGFNSPLHF. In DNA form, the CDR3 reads TGTGCCAGCAGCAAGGGGTTTAATTCACCCCTCCACTTT.

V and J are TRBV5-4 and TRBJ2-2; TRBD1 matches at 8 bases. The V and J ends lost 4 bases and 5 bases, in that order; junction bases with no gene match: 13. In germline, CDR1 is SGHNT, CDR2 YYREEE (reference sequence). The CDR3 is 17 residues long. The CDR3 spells CASSDRTGTGRTGELFF. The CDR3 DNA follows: TGTGCCAGCAGCGACCGAACCGGGACAGGTCGTACCGGGGAGCTGTTTTTT.

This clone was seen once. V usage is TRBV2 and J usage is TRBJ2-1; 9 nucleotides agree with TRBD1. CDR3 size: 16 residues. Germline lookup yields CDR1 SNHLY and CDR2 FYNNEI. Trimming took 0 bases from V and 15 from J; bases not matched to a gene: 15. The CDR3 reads CASSEADGTGYGRSFF. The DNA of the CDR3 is TGTGCCAGCAGTGAAGCTGATGGGACAGGGTATGGTCGCTCGTTCTTC.

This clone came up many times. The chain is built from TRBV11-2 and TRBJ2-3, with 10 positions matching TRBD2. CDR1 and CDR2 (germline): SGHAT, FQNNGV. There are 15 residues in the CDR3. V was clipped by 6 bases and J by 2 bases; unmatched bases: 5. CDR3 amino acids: CASRMGLAITDTQYF. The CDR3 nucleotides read TGTGCCAGCAGAATGGGACTAGCGATCACAGATACGCAGTATTTT.

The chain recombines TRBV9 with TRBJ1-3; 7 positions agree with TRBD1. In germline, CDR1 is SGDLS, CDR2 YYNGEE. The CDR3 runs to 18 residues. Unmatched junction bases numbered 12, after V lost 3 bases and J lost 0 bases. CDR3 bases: TGTGCCAGCAGCGGAAGACAGGGCCTTATAAACTCTGGAAACACCATATATTTT. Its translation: CASSGRQGLINSGNTIYF.

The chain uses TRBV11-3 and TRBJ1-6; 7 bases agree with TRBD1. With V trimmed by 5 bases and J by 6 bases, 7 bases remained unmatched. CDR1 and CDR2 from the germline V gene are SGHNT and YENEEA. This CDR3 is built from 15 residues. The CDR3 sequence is CASSPRQGSNSPLHF. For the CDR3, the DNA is TGTGCCAGCAGCCCCCGACAGGGTAGTAATTCACCCCTCCACTTT.

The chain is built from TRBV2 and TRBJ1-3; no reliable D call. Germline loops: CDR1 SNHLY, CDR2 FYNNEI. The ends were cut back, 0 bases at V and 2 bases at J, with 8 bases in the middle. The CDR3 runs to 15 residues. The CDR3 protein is CASSEAGGPGNTIYF. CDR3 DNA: TGTGCCAGCAGTGAAGCTGGCGGCCCTGGAAACACCATATATTTT.

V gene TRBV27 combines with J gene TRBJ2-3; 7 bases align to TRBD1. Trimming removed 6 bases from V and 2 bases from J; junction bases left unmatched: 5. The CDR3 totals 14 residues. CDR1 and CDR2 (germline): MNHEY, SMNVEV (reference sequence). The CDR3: CASRTGISTDTQYF. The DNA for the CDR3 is TGTGCCAGCAGGACAGGGATTTCCACAGATACGCAGTATTTT.

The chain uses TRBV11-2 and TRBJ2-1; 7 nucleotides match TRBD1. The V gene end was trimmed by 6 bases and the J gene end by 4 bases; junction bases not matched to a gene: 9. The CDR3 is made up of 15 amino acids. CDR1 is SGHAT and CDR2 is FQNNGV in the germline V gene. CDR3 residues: CASRTLGTVYNEQFF. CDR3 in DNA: TGTGCCAGCAGGACCTTGGGGACAGTGTACAATGAGCAGTTCTTC.

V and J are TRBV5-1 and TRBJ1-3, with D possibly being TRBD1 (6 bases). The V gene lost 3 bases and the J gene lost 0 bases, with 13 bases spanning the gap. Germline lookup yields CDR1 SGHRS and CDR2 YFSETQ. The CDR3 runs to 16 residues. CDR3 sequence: CASSYRTAGSGNTIYF. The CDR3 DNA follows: TGCGCCAGCAGCTACAGGACAGCCGGCTCTGGAAACACCATATATTTT.

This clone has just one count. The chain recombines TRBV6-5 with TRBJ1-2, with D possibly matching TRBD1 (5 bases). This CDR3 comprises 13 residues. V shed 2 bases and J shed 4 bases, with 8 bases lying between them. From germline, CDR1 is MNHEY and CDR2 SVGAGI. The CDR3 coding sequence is TGTGCCAGCAGTTACGACAGTAGCTATGGCTACACCTTC. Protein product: CASSYDSSYGYTF.

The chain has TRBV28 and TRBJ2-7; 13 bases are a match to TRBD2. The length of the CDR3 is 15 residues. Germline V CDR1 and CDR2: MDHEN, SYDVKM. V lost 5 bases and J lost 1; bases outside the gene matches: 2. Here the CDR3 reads CASSETSGGSYEQYF. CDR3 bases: TGTGCCAGCAGTGAGACTAGCGGGGGGTCCTACGAGCAGTACTTC.

CDR3 sequence reads: CASSSLGDSRFYEQYF. CDR3 bases: TGTGCCAGCAGCTCCTTGGGGGACAGTCGTTTCTACGAGCAGTACTTC. This chain uses TRBV5-6 with TRBJ2-7; 7 bases line up with TRBD1. CDR1 and CDR2 (germline): SGHDT, YYEEEE. The V and J ends lost 3 bases and 3 bases, in that order; junction bases with no gene match: 12. This CDR3 is built from 16 residues.